This T cell receptor (beta chain) was retrieved from a study of T-cell memory formation after mild COVID-19. As to this clonotype: The antigen remains unidentified.

This CDR3 is built from 15 residues. V lost 4 bases, J lost 1 base, and 14 bases lay in between. Per germline, CDR1 SGHKS and CDR2 YYEKEE (reference sequence). Broader study findings: Cross-reactive memory seemingly joined, as some responding clones were found in pre-infection memory.

Constant-segment-primed 5'RACE gave TCR alpha and TCR beta cDNA libraries with sample barcodes and UMIs. TCRdb re-derived calls from the 5' RACE reads in MiXCR, one entry per CDR3 protein. Here the sample spans fewer than 650,000 distinct CDR3 sequences, approximately 15% being singletons. The sequenced material came from PBMCs or a T cell subset sorted from them (not recorded which). The chain links TRBV5-5 to TRBJ1-1; maybe TRBD1 (5 bases). This TCR derives from an adult woman who had mild COVID-19 (a few samples of this study predate the infection). Cell type and time point are not known. The CDR3 DNA follows: TGTGCCAGCAGCCCTTTGTGGGGGGGGAACACTGAAGCTTTCTTT. Protein: CASSPLWGGNTEAFF.